This TCR beta chain was sequenced for a study of blood T cell repertoires in COVID-19. Study-wide background: Samples representing acute and convalescent COVID-19 were sourced from the United States, Italy and Spain. PBMCs, B-cell-depleted T cells, or T cells were the source of the cDNA or gDNA that made up the material.

The sample holds a few counts of this clone. V lost 5 bases and J 1 base, leaving 8 bases between the germline ends. The V gene's germline CDR1 is PRHDT and CDR2 FYEKMQ (reference sequence). The CDR3 runs 13 residues. Per the study methods: Scientists estimated how many nucleated cells there were by amplifying reference gene primers. The data were produced by immunoSEQ multiplex PCR, yet TCRdb's version contains in-frame clones alone and is incomplete. That table furnishes V, J and clone size, whereas the DNA furnished D and trimming. The sample consists of roughly 230,000 clones, around 81% of them appearing once.

The source of this sequence is a woman between 55 and 75 years old with active or convalescent COVID-19. The chain joins TRBV13 to TRBJ1-1; D uncertain. The sequenced sample consisted of peripheral blood. DNA for the CDR3: TGTGCCAGCAGCCAAGCGGAGAACACTGAAGCTTTCTTT. Translating it yields CASSQAENTEAFF.